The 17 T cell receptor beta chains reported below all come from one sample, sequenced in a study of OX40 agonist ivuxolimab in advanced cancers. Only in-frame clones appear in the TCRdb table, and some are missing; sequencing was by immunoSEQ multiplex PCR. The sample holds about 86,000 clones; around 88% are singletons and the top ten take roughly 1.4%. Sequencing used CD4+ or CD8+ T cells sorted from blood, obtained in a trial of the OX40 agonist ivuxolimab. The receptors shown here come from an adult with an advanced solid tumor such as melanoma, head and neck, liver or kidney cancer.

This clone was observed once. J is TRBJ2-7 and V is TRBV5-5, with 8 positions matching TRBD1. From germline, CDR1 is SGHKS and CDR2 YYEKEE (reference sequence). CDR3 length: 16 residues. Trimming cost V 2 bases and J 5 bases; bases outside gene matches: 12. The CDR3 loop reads CASSLAGTGAFHEQYF. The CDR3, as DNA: TGTGCCAGCAGCTTAGCAGGGACAGGAGCATTCCACGAGCAGTACTTC.

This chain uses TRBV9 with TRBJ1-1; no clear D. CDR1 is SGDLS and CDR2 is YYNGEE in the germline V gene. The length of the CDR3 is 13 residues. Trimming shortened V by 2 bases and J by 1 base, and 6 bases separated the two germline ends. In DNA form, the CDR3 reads TGTGCCAGCAGCGTTAGCGGGAACACTGAAGCTTTCTTT. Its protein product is CASSVSGNTEAFF.

CDR3: CASSLGQGGTEAFF. Here the CDR3 DNA reads TGTGCCAGCAGTTTGGGGCAGGGAGGAACTGAAGCTTTCTTT. The chain employs TRBV27 and TRBJ1-1, with a tentative D call TRBD1 (5 bases). Trimming took 3 bases from V and 5 from J, leaving 13 bases between them. The CDR3 is 14 residues long. Germline lookup yields CDR1 MNHEY and CDR2 SMNVEV (reference sequence).

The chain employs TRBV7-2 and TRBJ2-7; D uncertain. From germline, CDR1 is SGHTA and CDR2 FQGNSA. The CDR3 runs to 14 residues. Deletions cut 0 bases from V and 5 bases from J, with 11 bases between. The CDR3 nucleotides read TGTGCCAGCAGCTTAGCACCCGGTGGAGACGAGCAGTACTTC. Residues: CASSLAPGGDEQYF.

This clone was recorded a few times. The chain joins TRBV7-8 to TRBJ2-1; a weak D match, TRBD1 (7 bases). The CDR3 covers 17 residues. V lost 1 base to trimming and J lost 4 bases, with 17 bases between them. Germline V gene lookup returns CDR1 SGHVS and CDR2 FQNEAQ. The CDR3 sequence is CASSLEGAAGGYNEQFF. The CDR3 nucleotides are TGTGCCAGCAGCTTAGAAGGGGCGGCAGGGGGGTACAATGAGCAGTTCTTC. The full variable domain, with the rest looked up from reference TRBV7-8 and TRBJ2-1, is GAGVSQSPRYKVAKRGQDVALRCDPISGHVSLFWYQQALGQGPEFLTYFQNEAQLDKSGLPSDRFFAERPEGSVSTLKIQRTQQEDSAVYLCASSLEGAAGGYNEQFFGPGTRLTVL.

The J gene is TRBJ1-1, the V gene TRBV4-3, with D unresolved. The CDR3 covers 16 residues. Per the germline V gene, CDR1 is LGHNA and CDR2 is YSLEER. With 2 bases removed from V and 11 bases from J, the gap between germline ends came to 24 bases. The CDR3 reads CASSQQNRTGPGYAFF. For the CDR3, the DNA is TGCGCCAGCAGCCAACAAAATCGCACGGGCCCTGGTTATGCTTTCTTT.

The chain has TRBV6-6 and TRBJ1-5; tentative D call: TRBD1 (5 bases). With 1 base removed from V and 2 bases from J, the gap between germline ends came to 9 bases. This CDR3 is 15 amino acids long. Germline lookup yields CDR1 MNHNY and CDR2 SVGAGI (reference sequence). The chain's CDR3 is CASSYFRVGNQPQHF. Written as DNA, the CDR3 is TGTGCCAGCAGTTACTTCAGGGTGGGCAATCAGCCCCAGCATTTT.

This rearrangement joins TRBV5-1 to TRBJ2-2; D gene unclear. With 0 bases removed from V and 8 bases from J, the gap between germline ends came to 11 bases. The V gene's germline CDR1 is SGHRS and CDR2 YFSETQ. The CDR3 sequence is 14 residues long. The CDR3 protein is CASSLGPREGELFF. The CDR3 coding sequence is TGCGCCAGCAGCTTGGGACCCCGTGAGGGGGAGCTGTTTTTT.

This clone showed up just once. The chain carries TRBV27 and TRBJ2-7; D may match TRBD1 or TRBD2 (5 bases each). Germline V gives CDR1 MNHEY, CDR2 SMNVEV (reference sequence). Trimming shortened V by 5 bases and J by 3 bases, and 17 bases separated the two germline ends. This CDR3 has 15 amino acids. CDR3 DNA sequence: TGTGCCAGCAGTCCCTGGGCCCCAGGGAGCTACGAGCAGTACTTC. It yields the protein CASSPWAPGSYEQYF.

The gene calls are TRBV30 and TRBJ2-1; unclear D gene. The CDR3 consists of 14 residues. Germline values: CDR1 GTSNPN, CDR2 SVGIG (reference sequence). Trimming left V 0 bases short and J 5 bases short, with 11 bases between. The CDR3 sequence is CAWSVPGSDNEQFF. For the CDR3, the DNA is TGTGCCTGGAGTGTACCCGGGTCAGACAATGAGCAGTTCTTC.

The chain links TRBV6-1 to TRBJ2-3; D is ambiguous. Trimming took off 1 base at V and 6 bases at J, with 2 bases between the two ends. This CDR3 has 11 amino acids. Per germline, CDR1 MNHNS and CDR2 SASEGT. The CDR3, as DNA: TGTGCCAGCAGTGAAGTGGATACGCAGTATTTT. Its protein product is CASSEVDTQYF.

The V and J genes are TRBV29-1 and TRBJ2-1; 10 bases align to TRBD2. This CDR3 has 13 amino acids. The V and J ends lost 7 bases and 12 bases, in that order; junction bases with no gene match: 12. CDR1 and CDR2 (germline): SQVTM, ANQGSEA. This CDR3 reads CSGRTSGPGRQFF. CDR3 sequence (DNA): TGCAGCGGGAGGACTAGCGGCCCTGGGAGGCAGTTCTTC.

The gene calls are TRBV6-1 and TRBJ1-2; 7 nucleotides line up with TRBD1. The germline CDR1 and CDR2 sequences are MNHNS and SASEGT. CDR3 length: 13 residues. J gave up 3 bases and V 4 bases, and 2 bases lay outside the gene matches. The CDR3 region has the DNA TGTGCCAGCAGTGGGGGACAGTACTATGGCTACACCTTC. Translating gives CASSGGQYYGYTF.

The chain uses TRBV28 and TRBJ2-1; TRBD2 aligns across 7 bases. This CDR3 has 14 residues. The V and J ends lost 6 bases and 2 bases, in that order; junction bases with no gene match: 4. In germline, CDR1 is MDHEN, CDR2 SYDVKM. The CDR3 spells CASRGGSTYNEQFF. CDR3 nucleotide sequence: TGTGCCAGCAGGGGCGGGAGCACCTACAATGAGCAGTTCTTC.

CDR3 DNA sequence: TGCAGCGTGGACGGGAACACTGAAGCTTTCTTT. Encoded protein: CSVDGNTEAFF. The chain uses TRBV20-1 and TRBJ1-1; D not certain. Germline values: CDR1 DFQATT, CDR2 SNEGSKA (reference sequence). This CDR3 has 11 amino acids.

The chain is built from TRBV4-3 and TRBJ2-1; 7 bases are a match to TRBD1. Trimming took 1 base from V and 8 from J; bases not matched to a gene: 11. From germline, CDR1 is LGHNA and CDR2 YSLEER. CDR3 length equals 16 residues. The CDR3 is CASSQVDGRGRDEQFF. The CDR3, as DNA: TGCGCCAGCAGCCAAGTGGACGGTAGGGGGCGTGATGAGCAGTTCTTC.

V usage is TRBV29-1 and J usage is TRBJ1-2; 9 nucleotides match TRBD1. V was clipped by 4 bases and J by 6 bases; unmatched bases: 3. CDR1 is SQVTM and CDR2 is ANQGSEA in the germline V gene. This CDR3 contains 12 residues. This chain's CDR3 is CSVGGQGDGYTF. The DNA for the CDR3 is TGCAGCGTTGGGGGACAGGGAGATGGCTACACCTTC.